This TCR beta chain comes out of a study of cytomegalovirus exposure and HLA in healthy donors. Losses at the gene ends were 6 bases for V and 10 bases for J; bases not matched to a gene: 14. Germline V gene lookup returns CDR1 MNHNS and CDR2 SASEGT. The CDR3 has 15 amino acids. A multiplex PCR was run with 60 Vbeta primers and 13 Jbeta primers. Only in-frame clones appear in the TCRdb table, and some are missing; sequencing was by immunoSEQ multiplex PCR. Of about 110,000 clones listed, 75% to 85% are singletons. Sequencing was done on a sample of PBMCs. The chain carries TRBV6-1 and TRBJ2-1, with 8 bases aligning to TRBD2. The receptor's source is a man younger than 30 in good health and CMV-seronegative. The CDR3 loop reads CASRIPGLEREEQFF. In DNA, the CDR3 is TGTGCCAGCAGGATTCCGGGACTAGAGCGAGAAGAGCAGTTCTTC.